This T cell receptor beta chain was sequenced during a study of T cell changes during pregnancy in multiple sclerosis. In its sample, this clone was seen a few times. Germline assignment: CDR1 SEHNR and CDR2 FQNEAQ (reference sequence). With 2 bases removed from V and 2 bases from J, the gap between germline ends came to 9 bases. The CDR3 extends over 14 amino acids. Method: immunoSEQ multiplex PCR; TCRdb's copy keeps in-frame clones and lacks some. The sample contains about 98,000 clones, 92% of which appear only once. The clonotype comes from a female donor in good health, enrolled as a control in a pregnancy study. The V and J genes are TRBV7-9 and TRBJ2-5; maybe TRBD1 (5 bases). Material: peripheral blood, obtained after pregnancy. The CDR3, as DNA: TGTGCCAGCAGCTTACCCAGGGAACAAGAGACCCAGTACTTC. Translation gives CASSLPREQETQYF.